This TCR beta chain originates from a study of preoperative IRX-2 immunotherapy in early breast cancer. The data were produced by immunoSEQ multiplex PCR, yet TCRdb's version contains in-frame clones alone and is incomplete. The sample shows approximately 24,000 clones, more than 80% of them seen only once. The CDR3 sequence is 16 residues long. Between the trimmed V and J ends, which lost 5 bases and 2 bases, there was a span of 17 bases. CDR1 and CDR2 (germline): LNHDA, SQIVND (reference sequence). This sample's treatment: preoperative locoregional IRX-2 cytokine immunotherapy. Preoperative locoregional IRX-2 cytokine immunotherapy was tested in the phase Ib source study.

The chain links TRBV19 to TRBJ2-3, with D perhaps TRBD2 (9 bases). The sequencing used lymph node tissue, collected after IRX-2 immunotherapy. This TCR was sampled from a human donor with breast cancer. The CDR3 nucleotides are TGTGCCAGTAGTCAGGGGGCTAGCGGGGTCACAGATACGCAGTATTTT. Protein product: CASSQGASGVTDTQYF.